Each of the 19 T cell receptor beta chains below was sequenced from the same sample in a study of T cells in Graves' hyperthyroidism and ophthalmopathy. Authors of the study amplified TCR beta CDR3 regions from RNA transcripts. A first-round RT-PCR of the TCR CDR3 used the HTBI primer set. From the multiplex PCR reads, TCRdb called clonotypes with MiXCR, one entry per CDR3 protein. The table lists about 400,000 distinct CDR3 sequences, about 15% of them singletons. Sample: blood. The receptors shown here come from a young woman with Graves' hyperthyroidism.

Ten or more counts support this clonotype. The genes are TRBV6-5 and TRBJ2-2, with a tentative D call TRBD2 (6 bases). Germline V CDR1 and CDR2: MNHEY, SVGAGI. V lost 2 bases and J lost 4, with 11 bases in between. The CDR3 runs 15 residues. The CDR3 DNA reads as TGTGCCAGCAGTTACCACGGGAGAGTCACCGGGGAGCTGTTTTTT. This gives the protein CASSYHGRVTGELFF.

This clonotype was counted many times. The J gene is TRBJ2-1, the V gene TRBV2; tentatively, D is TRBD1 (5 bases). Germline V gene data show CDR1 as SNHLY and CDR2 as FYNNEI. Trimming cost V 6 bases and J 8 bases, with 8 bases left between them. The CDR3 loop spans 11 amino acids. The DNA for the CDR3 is TGTGCCAGCAGGCTCAGGGATGAGCAGTTCTTC. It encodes CASRLRDEQFF.

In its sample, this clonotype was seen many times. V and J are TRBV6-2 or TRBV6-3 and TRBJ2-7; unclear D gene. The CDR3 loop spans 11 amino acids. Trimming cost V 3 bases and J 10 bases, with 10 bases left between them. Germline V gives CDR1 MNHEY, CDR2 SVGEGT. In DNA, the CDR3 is TGTGCCAGCAGTTATCCGGGTGACCAGTACTTC. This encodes CASSYPGDQYF.

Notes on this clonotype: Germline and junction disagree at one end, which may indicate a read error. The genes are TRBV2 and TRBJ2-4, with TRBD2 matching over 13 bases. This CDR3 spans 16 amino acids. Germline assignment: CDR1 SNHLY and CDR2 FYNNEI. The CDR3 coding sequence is TGTGCCAGCAGTCCAACTAGCGGGGGGGCTAAAACCATTCAGTACTTC. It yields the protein CASSPTSGGAKTIQYF.

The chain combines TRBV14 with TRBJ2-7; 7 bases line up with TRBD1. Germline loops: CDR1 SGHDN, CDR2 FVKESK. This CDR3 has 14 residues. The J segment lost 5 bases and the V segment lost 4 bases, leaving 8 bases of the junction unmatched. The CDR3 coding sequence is TGTGCCAGCAGCCCGTACAGGGGTTCCCACGAGCAGTACTTC. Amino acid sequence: CASSPYRGSHEQYF.

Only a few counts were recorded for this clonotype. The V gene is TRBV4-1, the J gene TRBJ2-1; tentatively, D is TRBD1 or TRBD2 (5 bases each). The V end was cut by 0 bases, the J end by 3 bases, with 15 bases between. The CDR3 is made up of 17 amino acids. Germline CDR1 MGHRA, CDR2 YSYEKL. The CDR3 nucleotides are TGCGCCAGCAGCCAAGAGGGTGGGGGACCTTTCTACAATGAGCAGTTCTTC. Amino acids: CASSQEGGGPFYNEQFF.

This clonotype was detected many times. Here the CDR3 reads CASEGQRTTYEQYF. DNA of the CDR3: TGTGCCAGCGAAGGACAGAGGACAACCTACGAGCAGTACTTC. The chain links TRBV2 to TRBJ2-7; maybe TRBD1 (6 bases). Per germline, CDR1 SNHLY and CDR2 FYNNEI. V was trimmed by 8 bases and J by 2 bases, leaving 16 bases between them. CDR3 length: 14 residues. Filled out from reference TRBV2 and TRBJ2-7, the complete variable domain reads EPEVTQTPSHQVTQMGQEVILRCVPISNHLYFYWYRQILGQKVEFLVSFYNNEISEKSEIFDDQFSVERPDGSNFTLKIRSTKLEDSAMYFCASEGQRTTYEQYFGPGTRLTVT.

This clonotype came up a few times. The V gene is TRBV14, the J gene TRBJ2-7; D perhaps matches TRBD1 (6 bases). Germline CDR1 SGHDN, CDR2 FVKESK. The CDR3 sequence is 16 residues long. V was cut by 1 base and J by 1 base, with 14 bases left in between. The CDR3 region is CASSQAATGFSYEQYF. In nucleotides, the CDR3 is TGTGCCAGCAGCCAAGCCGCAACAGGGTTTTCCTACGAGCAGTACTTC.

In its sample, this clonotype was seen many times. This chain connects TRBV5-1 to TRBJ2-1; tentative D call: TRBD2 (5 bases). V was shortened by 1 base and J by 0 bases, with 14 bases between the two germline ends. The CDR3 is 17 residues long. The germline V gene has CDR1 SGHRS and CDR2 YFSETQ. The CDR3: CASSLISGLSSYNEQFF. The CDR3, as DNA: TGCGCCAGCAGCTTGATCAGCGGCCTAAGCTCCTACAATGAGCAGTTCTTC. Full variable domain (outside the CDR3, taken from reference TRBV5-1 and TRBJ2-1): KAGVTQTPRYLIKTRGQQVTLSCSPISGHRSVSWYQQTPGQGLQFLFEYFSETQRNKGNFPGRFSGRQFSNSRSEMNVSTLELGDSALYLCASSLISGLSSYNEQFFGPGTRLTVL.

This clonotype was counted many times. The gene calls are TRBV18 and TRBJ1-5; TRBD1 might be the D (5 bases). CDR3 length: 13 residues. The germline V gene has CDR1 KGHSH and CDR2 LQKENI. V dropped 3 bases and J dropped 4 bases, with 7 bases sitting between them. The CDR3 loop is CASSPGENQPQHF. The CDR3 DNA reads TGTGCCAGCTCACCGGGGGAAAATCAGCCCCAGCATTTT.

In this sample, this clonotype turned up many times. CDR3 protein: CSAPQSGAYEQYF. The CDR3 nucleotides read TGCAGTGCTCCTCAGAGCGGGGCCTACGAGCAGTACTTC. The genes are TRBV20-1 and TRBJ2-7; 7 bases align to TRBD2. The germline CDR1 and CDR2 sequences are DFQATT and SNEGSKA (reference sequence). V was clipped by 5 bases and J by 2 bases; unmatched bases: 6. CDR3 length: 13 amino acids.

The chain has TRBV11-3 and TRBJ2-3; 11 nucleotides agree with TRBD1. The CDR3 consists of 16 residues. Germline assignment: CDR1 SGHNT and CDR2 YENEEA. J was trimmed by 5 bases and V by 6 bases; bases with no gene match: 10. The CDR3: CASRRGGQGGGDTQYF. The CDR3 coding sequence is TGTGCCAGCAGGCGTGGGGGACAGGGGGGGGGAGATACGCAGTATTTT. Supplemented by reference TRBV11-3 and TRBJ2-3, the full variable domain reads EAGVVQSPRYKIIEKKQPVAFWCNPISGHNTLYWYLQNLGQGPELLIRYENEEAVDDSQLPKDRFSAERLKGVDSTLKIQPAELGDSAVYLCASRRGGQGGGDTQYFGPGTRLTVL.

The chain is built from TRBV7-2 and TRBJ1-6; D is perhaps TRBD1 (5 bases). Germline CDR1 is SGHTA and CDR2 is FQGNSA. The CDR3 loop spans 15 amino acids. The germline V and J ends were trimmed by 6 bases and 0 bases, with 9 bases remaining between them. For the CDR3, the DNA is TGTGCCAGCAGACGACAGCTCTCCTATAATTCACCCCTCCACTTT. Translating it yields CASRRQLSYNSPLHF.

CDR3 loop: CASSQAGQPFSYEQYF. The CDR3 DNA reads TGCGCCAGCAGCCAAGCGGGACAACCTTTCTCCTACGAGCAGTACTTC. The J gene is TRBJ2-7, the V gene TRBV4-1; tentative D call: TRBD1 (6 bases). The germline CDR1 and CDR2 sequences are MGHRA and YSYEKL. With 1 base removed from V and 0 bases from J, the gap between germline ends came to 13 bases. The CDR3 spans 16 residues.

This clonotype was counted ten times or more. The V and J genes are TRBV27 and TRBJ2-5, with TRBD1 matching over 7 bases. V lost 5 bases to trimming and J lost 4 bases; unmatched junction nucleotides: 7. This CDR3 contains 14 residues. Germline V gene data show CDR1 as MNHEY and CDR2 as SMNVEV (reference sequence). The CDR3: CASSGRGGSETQYF. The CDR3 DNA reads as TGTGCCAGCAGTGGAAGAGGGGGCTCAGAGACCCAGTACTTC.

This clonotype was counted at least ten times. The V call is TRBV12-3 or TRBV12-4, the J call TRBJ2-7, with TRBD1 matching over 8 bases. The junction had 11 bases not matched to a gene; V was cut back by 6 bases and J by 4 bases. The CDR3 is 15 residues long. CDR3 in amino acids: CASSPRTGTLYEQYF. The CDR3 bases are TGTGCCAGCAGCCCCCGGACAGGGACTCTTTACGAGCAGTACTTC.

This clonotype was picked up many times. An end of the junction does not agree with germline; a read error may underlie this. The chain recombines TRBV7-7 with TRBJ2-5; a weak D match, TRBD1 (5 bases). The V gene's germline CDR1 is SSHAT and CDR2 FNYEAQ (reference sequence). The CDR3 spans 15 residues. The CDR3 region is CASSFGQGVQETQYF. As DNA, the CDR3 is TGTGCTAGCAGCTTCGGGCAGGGCGTCCAAGAGACCCAGTACTTC.

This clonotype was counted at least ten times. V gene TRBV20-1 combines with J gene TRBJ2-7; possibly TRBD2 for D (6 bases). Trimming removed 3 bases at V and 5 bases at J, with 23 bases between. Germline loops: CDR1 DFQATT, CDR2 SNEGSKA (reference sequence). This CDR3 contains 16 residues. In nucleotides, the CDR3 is TGCAGTGCTAGTCTTCAGGGACGGGGGACTGGGAACGAGCAGTACTTC. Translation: CSASLQGRGTGNEQYF.

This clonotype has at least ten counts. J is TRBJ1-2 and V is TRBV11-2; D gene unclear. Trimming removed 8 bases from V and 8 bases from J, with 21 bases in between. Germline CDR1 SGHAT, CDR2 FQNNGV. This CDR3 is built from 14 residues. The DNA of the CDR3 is TGTGCCAGCGCAAGGACGGGCCGGGGAGAGGGCTACACCTTC. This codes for CASARTGRGEGYTF. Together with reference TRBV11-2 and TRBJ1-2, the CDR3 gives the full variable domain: EAGVAQSPRYKIIEKRQSVAFWCNPISGHATLYWYQQILGQGPKLLIQFQNNGVVDDSQLPKDRFSAERLKGVDSTLKIQPAKLEDSAVYLCASARTGRGEGYTFGSGTRLTVV.